Listed here are 14 T cell receptor beta chains from one sample, sequenced in a study of blood T cell repertoires in COVID-19. The repertoire was sequenced with immunoSEQ multiplex PCR; TCRdb's copy has only in-frame clones and lacks some. The table has about 56,000 clones, 89% seen once. The sample was peripheral blood. These receptors were obtained from a woman aged 55-69 years with COVID-19, enrolled during active disease.

J is TRBJ1-3 and V is TRBV5-1, with D perhaps matching TRBD1 (6 bases). The CDR3 runs 16 residues. V lost 4 bases to trimming and J lost 4 bases, with 18 bases between them. Looked up from germline, CDR1 is SGHRS and CDR2 is YFSETQ. CDR3 protein: CASSAATGSGGNTIYF. The CDR3 DNA sequence: TGCGCCAGCAGCGCGGCTACAGGGTCGGGAGGAAACACCATATATTTT. Full variable domain (missing parts from reference TRBV5-1 and TRBJ1-3): KAGVTQTPRYLIKTRGQQVTLSCSPISGHRSVSWYQQTPGQGLQFLFEYFSETQRNKGNFPGRFSGRQFSNSRSEMNVSTLELGDSALYLCASSAATGSGGNTIYFGEGSWLTVV.

The chain joins TRBV7-2 to TRBJ1-2, with a tentative D call TRBD1 (5 bases). The CDR3 sequence is 15 residues long. Germline-derived CDR1 and CDR2 are SGHTA and FQGNSA. V shed 5 bases and J shed 4 bases, with 17 bases lying between them. This chain's CDR3 is CASSPGSWGGYGYTF. The CDR3 DNA is TGTGCCAGCAGCCCCGGGTCATGGGGGGGCTATGGCTACACCTTC.

This clone was detected a few times. The CDR3: CATARGGKLFF. Written as DNA, the CDR3 is TGTGCCACCGCAAGGGGGGGAAAACTGTTTTTT. The chain uses TRBV19 and TRBJ1-4, with D perhaps TRBD1 (6 bases). The CDR3 extends over 11 amino acids. Germline CDR1 LNHDA, CDR2 SQIVND (reference sequence). V was trimmed by 10 bases and J by 10 bases, leaving 13 bases between them.

This chain uses TRBV7-8 with TRBJ1-1, with 7 bases matching TRBD1. Germline CDR1 reads SGHVS; CDR2 reads FQNEAQ. The CDR3 spans 15 residues. Unmatched junction bases numbered 6, after V lost 1 base and J lost 4 bases. The DNA for the CDR3 is TGTGCCAGCAGCTTAGAGGGGGCTGGGGGCACTGAAGCTTTCTTT. The encoded protein is CASSLEGAGGTEAFF.

The V and J genes are TRBV7-9 and TRBJ1-2; D is uncertain. Trimming left V 4 bases short and J 3 bases short, with 15 bases between. Germline assignment: CDR1 SEHNR and CDR2 FQNEAQ (reference sequence). CDR3 length equals 15 residues. CDR3: CASSSLDSWDYGYTF. As DNA, the CDR3 is TGTGCCAGCAGCTCCCTAGACTCCTGGGACTATGGCTACACCTTC.

The chain carries TRBV28 and TRBJ1-6; D unresolved. The V end was cut by 8 bases, the J end by 9 bases, with 8 bases between. CDR3 length: 11 residues. Germline V gives CDR1 MDHEN, CDR2 SYDVKM. CDR3 sequence reads: CASGVGSPLHF. The CDR3 nucleotides are TGTGCCAGCGGTGTCGGTTCACCCCTCCACTTT.

The CDR3 loop is CASSTQTSRTEAFF. For the CDR3, the DNA is TGTGCCAGTAGTACCCAGACAAGTCGCACTGAAGCTTTCTTT. This chain links TRBV19 with TRBJ1-1; unclear D gene. V was trimmed by 4 bases and J by 4 bases, leaving 13 bases between them. The CDR3 has 14 amino acids. Germline values: CDR1 LNHDA, CDR2 SQIVND (reference sequence).

This clone has a single count. The chain has TRBV4-1 and TRBJ2-2; TRBD1 aligns across 9 bases. The CDR3 extends over 17 amino acids. Looked up from germline, CDR1 is MGHRA and CDR2 is YSYEKL. The ends lost 0 bases at V and 6 bases at J; junction bases unmatched: 8. The CDR3 protein is CASSQDRWTGVPGELFF. Here the CDR3 DNA reads TGCGCCAGCAGCCAAGATCGCTGGACAGGGGTTCCCGGGGAGCTGTTTTTT.

The chain uses TRBV30 and TRBJ1-4; tentative D call: TRBD1 (5 bases). The CDR3 runs to 15 residues. CDR1 GTSNPN and CDR2 SVGIG come from the germline V gene (reference sequence). V lost 0 bases and J 4 bases, leaving 12 bases between the germline ends. The CDR3 region has the DNA TGTGCCTGGAGTGTACCGGGACTCCTTAATGAAAAACTGTTTTTT. Translating it yields CAWSVPGLLNEKLFF. Looking up the rest from reference TRBV30 and TRBJ1-4 gives the full variable domain: SQTIHQWPATLVQPVGSPLSLECTVEGTSNPNLYWYRQAAGRGLQLLFYSVGIGQISSEVPQNLSASRPQDRQFILSSKKLLLSDSGFYLCAWSVPGLLNEKLFFGSGTQLSVL.

The chain combines TRBV7-2 with TRBJ2-7; D is undetermined. The CDR3 loop spans 14 amino acids. Trimming left V 5 bases short and J 0 bases short, with 11 bases between. Germline CDR1 and CDR2: SGHTA and FQGNSA. As DNA, the CDR3 is TGTGCCAGCAGCCCCCTCCCGAGCTCCTACGAGCAGTACTTC. Protein sequence: CASSPLPSSYEQYF. The full variable domain, with the rest looked up from reference TRBV7-2 and TRBJ2-7, is GAGVSQSPSNKVTEKGKDVELRCDPISGHTALYWYRQSLGQGLEFLIYFQGNSAPDKSGLPSDRFSAERTGGSVSTLTIQRTQQEDSAVYLCASSPLPSSYEQYFGPGTRLTVT.

The chain couples TRBV7-2 to TRBJ2-5, with 8 nucleotides matching TRBD1. There are 15 residues in the CDR3. J gave up 2 bases and V 6 bases, and 8 bases lay outside the gene matches. Germline values: CDR1 SGHTA, CDR2 FQGNSA. CDR3 loop: CASSPTGGTQETQYF. For the CDR3, the DNA is TGTGCCAGCAGTCCAACAGGGGGAACACAAGAGACCCAGTACTTC. Combining the CDR3 with reference TRBV7-2 and TRBJ2-5 gives the whole variable domain GAGVSQSPSNKVTEKGKDVELRCDPISGHTALYWYRQSLGQGLEFLIYFQGNSAPDKSGLPSDRFSAERTGGSVSTLTIQRTQQEDSAVYLCASSPTGGTQETQYFGPGTRLLVL.

This chain uses TRBV7-9 with TRBJ1-4; D gene ambiguous. V lost 3 bases and J 3 bases, leaving 5 bases between the germline ends. This CDR3 has 13 amino acids. CDR1 and CDR2 from the germline V gene are SEHNR and FQNEAQ (reference sequence). In nucleotides, the CDR3 is TGTGCCAGCAGCTTCGGGGCTAATGAAAAACTGTTTTTT. This translates into CASSFGANEKLFF.

The chain has TRBV6-5 and TRBJ2-5; TRBD2 aligns across 10 bases. The CDR3 has 15 amino acids. After removal of 7 bases from V and 0 bases from J, the junction contained 5 bases not matched to a gene. The germline CDR1 and CDR2 sequences are MNHEY and SVGAGI. The CDR3 DNA reads as TGTGCCAGCACCGAGACTAGCGGGTACCAAGAGACCCAGTACTTC. It codes for CASTETSGYQETQYF.

The chain links TRBV28 to TRBJ2-7; no clear D. Germline V gives CDR1 MDHEN, CDR2 SYDVKM. V was trimmed by 6 bases and J by 3 bases, leaving 6 bases between them. The CDR3 length is 11 residues. The CDR3 reads CASRLNYEQYF. The CDR3 bases are TGTGCCAGCAGGCTAAACTACGAGCAGTACTTC.